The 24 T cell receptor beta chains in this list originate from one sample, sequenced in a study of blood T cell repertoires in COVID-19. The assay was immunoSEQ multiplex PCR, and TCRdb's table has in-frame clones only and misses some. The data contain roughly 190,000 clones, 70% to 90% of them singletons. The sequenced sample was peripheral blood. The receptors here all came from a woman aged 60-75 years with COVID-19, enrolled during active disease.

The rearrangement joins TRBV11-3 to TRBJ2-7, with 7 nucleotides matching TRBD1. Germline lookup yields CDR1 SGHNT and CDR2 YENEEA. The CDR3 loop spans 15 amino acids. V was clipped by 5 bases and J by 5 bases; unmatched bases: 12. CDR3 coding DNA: TGTGCCAGCAGCGCAGGGGGACCCAATCCCCACGAGCAGTACTTC. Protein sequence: CASSAGGPNPHEQYF.

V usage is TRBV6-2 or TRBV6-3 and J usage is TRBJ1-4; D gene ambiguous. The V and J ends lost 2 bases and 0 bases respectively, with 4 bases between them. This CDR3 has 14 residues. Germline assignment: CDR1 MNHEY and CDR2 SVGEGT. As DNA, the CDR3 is TGTGCCAGCAGTTACCCTTCAACTAATGAAAAACTGTTTTTT. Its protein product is CASSYPSTNEKLFF.

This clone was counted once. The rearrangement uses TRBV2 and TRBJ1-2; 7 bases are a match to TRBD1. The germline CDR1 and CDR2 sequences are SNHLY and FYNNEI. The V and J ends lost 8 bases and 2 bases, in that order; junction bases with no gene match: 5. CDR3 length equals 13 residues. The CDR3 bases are TGTGCCAGCCAGGGACAGTGGAACTATGGCTACACCTTC. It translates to CASQGQWNYGYTF.

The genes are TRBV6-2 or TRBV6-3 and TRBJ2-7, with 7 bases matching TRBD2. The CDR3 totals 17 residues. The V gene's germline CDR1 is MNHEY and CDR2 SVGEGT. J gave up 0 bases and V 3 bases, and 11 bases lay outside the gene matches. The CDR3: CASSYSPGLRSSYEQYF. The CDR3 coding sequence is TGTGCCAGCAGTTATTCGCCGGGACTAAGGAGCTCCTACGAGCAGTACTTC.

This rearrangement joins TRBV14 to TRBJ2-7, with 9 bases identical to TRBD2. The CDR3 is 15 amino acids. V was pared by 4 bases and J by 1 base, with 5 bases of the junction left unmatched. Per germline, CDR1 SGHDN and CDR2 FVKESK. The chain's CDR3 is CASSLTSGASYEQYF. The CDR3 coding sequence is TGTGCCAGCAGCCTGACTAGCGGAGCATCCTACGAGCAGTACTTC.

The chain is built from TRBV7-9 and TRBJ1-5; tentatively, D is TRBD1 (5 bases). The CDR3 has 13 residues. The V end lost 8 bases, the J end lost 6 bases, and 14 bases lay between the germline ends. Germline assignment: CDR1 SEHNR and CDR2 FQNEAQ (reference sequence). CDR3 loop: CASSLGRIQPQHF. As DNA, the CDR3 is TGTGCCAGCTCCCTGGGGCGGATTCAGCCCCAGCATTTT.

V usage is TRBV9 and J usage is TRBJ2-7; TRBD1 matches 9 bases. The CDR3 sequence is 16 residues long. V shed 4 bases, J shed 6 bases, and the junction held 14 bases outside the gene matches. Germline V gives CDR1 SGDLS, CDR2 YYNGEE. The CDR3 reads CASSPDSGTGFGEQYF. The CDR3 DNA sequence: TGTGCCAGCAGCCCGGATTCCGGGACAGGGTTTGGCGAGCAGTACTTC.

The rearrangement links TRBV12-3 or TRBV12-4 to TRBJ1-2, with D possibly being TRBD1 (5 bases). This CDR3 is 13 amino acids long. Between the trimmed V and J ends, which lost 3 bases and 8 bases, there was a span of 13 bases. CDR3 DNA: TGTGCCAGCAGTTTGAAAAGGGCAGGGGGCTACACCTTC. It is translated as CASSLKRAGGYTF.

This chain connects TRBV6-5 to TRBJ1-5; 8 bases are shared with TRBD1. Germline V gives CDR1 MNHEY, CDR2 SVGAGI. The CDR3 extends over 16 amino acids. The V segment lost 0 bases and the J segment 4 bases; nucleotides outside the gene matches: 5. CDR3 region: CASSYSGTGYNQPQHF. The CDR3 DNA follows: TGTGCCAGCAGTTACTCCGGGACAGGTTATAATCAGCCCCAGCATTTT.

CDR3 amino acids: CASSLDGRGSYNEQFF. The CDR3 bases are TGCGCCAGCAGCTTGGATGGCAGGGGTTCATACAATGAGCAGTTCTTC. The chain employs TRBV5-1 and TRBJ2-1; TRBD1 might be the D (6 bases). The CDR3 length is 16 residues. The V gene lost 0 bases and the J gene lost 4 bases, with 14 bases spanning the gap. Germline V gene lookup returns CDR1 SGHRS and CDR2 YFSETQ.

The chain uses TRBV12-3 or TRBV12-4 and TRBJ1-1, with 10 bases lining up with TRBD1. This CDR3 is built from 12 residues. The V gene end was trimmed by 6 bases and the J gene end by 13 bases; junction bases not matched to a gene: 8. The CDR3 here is CASRSMGQGLFF. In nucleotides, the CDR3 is TGTGCCAGCAGATCAATGGGACAGGGGCTTTTCTTT.

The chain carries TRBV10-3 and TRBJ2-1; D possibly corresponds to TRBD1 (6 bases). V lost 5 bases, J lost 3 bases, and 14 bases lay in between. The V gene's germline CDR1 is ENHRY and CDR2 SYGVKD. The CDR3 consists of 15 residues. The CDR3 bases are TGTGCCATCAGTCTACAGGGTGGAATCTACAATGAGCAGTTCTTC. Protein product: CAISLQGGIYNEQFF.

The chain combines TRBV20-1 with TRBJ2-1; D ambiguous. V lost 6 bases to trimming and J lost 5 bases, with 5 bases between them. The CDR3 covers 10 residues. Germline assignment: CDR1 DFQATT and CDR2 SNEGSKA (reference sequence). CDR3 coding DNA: TGCAGTGCATCCAACAATGAGCAGTTCTTC. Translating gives CSASNNEQFF.

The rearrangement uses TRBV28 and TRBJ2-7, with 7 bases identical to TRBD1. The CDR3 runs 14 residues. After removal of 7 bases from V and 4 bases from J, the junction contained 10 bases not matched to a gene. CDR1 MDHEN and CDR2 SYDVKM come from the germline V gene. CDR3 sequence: CASTRDRVLYEQYF. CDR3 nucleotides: TGTGCCAGCACCAGAGACAGGGTTTTATACGAGCAGTACTTC.

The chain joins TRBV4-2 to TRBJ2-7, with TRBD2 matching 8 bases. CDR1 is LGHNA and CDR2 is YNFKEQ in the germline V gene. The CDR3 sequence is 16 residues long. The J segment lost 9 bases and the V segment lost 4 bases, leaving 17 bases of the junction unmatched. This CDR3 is CASSRTQVPGGARQYF. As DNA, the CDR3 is TGTGCCAGCAGCCGAACACAAGTCCCGGGAGGGGCTAGGCAGTACTTC.

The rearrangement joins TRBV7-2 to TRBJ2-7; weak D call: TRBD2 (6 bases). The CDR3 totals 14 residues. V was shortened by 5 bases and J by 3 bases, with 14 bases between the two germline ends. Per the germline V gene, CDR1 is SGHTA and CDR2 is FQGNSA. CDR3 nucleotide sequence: TGTGCCAGCAGCCCCTGGCGGGGTAACTACGAGCAGTACTTC. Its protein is CASSPWRGNYEQYF.

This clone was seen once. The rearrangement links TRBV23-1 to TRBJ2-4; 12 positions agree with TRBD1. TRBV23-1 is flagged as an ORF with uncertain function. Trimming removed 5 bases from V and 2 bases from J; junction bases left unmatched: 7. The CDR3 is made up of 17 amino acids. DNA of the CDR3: TGCGCCAGCAGTAGTGGGACAGGGGGCGGGTCCAAAAACATTCAGTACTTC. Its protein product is CASSSGTGGGSKNIQYF.

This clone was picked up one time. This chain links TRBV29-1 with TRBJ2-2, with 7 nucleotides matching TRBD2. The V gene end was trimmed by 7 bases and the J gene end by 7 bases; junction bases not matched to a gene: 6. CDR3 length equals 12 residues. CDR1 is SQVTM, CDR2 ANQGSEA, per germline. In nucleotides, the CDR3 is TGCAGCGCCGGACTAGTCATCGGGGAGCTGTTTTTT. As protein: CSAGLVIGELFF.

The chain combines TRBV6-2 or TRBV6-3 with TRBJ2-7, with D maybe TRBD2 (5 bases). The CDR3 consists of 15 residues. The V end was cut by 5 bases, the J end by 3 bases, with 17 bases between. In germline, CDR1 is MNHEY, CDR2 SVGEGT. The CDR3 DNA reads TGTGCCAGCAGTGCCCGGCGCACTAGGGTCTACGAGCAGTACTTC. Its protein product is CASSARRTRVYEQYF.

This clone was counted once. CDR3 in amino acids: CARVRDRVRYGYTF. As DNA, the CDR3 is TGTGCCAGAGTCCGGGACAGGGTTCGGTATGGCTACACCTTC. The genes are TRBV6-6 and TRBJ1-2, with 9 bases identical to TRBD1. Germline V gives CDR1 MNHNY, CDR2 SVGAGI (reference sequence). J lost 5 bases, V lost 9 bases, and 10 bases had no gene match. The CDR3 sequence is 14 residues long.

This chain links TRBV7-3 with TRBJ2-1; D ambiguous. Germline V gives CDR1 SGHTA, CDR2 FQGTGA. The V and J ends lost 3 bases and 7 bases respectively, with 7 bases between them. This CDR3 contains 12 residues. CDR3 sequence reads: CASSFGANEQFF. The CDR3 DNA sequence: TGTGCCAGCAGCTTCGGAGCGAATGAGCAGTTCTTC.

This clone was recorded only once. Here the CDR3 DNA reads TGTGCCAGCAGTCCCCAAAGTCGGACTGCCTTTCGTCACGAGCAGTACTTC. Translating it yields CASSPQSRTAFRHEQYF. The chain recombines TRBV28 with TRBJ2-7; perhaps TRBD2 as D (5 bases). V was cut by 5 bases and J by 5 bases, with 25 bases left in between. The CDR3 spans 17 residues. Germline CDR1 reads MDHEN; CDR2 reads SYDVKM.

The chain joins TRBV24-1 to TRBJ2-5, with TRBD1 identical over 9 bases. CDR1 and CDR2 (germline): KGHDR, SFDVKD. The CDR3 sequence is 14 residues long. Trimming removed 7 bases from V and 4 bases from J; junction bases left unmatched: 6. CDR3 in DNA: TGTGCCACCAGCCGGACAGGGGTTGGAGAGACCCAGTACTTC. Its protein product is CATSRTGVGETQYF.

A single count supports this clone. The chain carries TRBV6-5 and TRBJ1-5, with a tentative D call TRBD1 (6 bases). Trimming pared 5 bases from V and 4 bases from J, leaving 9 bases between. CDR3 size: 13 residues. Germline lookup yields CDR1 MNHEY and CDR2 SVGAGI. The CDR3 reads CASSTDRNQPQHF. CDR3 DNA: TGTGCCAGCAGTACCGACAGGAATCAGCCCCAGCATTTT.